What follows are 30 T cell receptor beta chains derived from one specimen sequenced in a study of blood T cells in healthy people across ages. Primers used in a second PCR of roughly 6 to 11 cycles were a sample-barcoded 5' primer and a J-beta primer mix. Using its own MiXCR run on the 5' RACE reads, TCRdb lists one record per CDR3 protein. Here the sample spans fewer than 2,000,000 distinct CDR3 sequences, around 40% being singletons. Sequences were obtained from blood. All receptors derive from a human donor in good health.

The chain carries TRBV5-1 and TRBJ2-7, with 12 bases aligning to TRBD2. The CDR3 is 15 amino acids. After removal of 4 bases from V and 4 bases from J, the junction contained 6 bases not matched to a gene. Germline assignment: CDR1 SGHRS and CDR2 YFSETQ. CDR3 DNA: TGCGCCAGCAGCACCCTAGCGGGGGGGCCGTACGAGCAGTACTTC. It is translated as CASSTLAGGPYEQYF.

This chain uses TRBV27 with TRBJ1-1; weak D call: TRBD1 (5 bases). Germline values: CDR1 MNHEY, CDR2 SMNVEV (reference sequence). V lost 7 bases and J lost 4, with 19 bases in between. The CDR3 has 15 residues. Here the CDR3 DNA reads TGTGCCAGCACCCCATCGCGGGCTGGGGGCACTGAAGCTTTCTTT. It translates to CASTPSRAGGTEAFF.

This chain joins TRBV10-2 and TRBJ2-3; possibly TRBD2 for D (5 bases). V dropped 7 bases and J dropped 4 bases, with 18 bases sitting between them. The CDR3 has 15 amino acids. In germline, CDR1 is WSHSY, CDR2 SAAADI. CDR3 coding DNA: TGCGCCAGCACGCTGGCGGGCGAGAATGCAGATACGCAGTATTTT. Amino acid sequence: CASTLAGENADTQYF.

The V and J genes are TRBV5-1 and TRBJ1-1, with 7 nucleotides matching TRBD1. Germline CDR1 and CDR2: SGHRS and YFSETQ. The V segment lost 4 bases and the J segment 2 bases; nucleotides outside the gene matches: 8. This CDR3 is built from 15 residues. The CDR3 DNA reads as TGCGCCAGCAGCGAAACAGGGGCCCCTAACACTGAAGCTTTCTTT. It encodes CASSETGAPNTEAFF.

The J gene is TRBJ1-2, the V gene TRBV3-1, with D hard to call. Per germline, CDR1 LGHDT and CDR2 YNNKEL (reference sequence). The CDR3 is made up of 15 amino acids. The germline V and J ends were trimmed by 1 base and 8 bases, with 17 bases remaining between them. CDR3 in amino acids: CASSQVSPGPRGYTF. CDR3 nucleotide sequence: TGTGCCAGCAGCCAAGTAAGCCCGGGTCCACGGGGCTACACCTTC.

CDR3 sequence (DNA): TGCAGCGTCCCCCGACAGGGTCGGACTGAAGCTTTCTTT. It codes for CSVPRQGRTEAFF. V is TRBV29-1 and J is TRBJ1-1, with 7 bases aligning to TRBD1. Germline CDR1 reads SQVTM; CDR2 reads ANQGSEA. With V trimmed by 6 bases and J by 5 bases, 9 bases remained unmatched. This CDR3 is 13 amino acids long.

The chain couples TRBV6-2 or TRBV6-3 to TRBJ2-1; 7 positions match TRBD2. The J call may be mistaken, given a closer DNA end match to TRBJ2-7. CDR1 is MNHEY, CDR2 SVGEGT, per germline. The CDR3 runs 14 residues. The CDR3: CASRPGGRYNEQYF. CDR3 nucleotides: TGTGCCAGCCGACCGGGGGGTCGGTACAATGAGCAGTACTTC.

This chain connects TRBV20-1 to TRBJ1-4, with D uncertain. Germline V lookup: CDR1 DFQATT, CDR2 SNEGSKA (reference sequence). V lost 8 bases, J lost 0 bases, and 16 bases lay in between. CDR3 length: 15 residues. The CDR3 is CSTTMSLATNEKLFF. CDR3 in DNA: TGCAGTACTACCATGTCTCTTGCAACTAATGAAAAACTGTTTTTT.

This clonotype was seen a handful of times. The gene calls are TRBV20-1 and TRBJ2-1; TRBD2 matches at 14 bases. CDR1 DFQATT and CDR2 SNEGSKA come from the germline V gene (reference sequence). V trimming: 4 bases; J trimming: 5 bases; junction bases outside the gene matches: 4. The CDR3 is 15 amino acids. CDR3 in amino acids: CSAKRLAGGDNEQFF. In DNA form, the CDR3 reads TGCAGTGCTAAACGACTAGCGGGGGGGGACAATGAGCAGTTCTTC.

The count of this clonotype is one. This sequence joins TRBV5-1 and TRBJ1-1; TRBD1 matches 8 bases. The CDR3 length is 14 residues. Looked up from germline, CDR1 is SGHRS and CDR2 is YFSETQ. The junction had 5 bases not matched to a gene; V was cut back by 6 bases and J by 1 base. The CDR3, as DNA: TGCGCCAGCACCCACGGGACAGGGAACACTGAAGCTTTCTTT. It specifies CASTHGTGNTEAFF.

The V call is TRBV12-3 or TRBV12-4, the J call TRBJ2-7; D is ambiguous. The CDR3 consists of 14 residues. Trimming stripped 5 bases from V and 4 bases from J, with 15 bases between. This CDR3 is CASSLPTERYEQYF. Written as DNA, the CDR3 is TGTGCCAGCAGTCTCCCCACAGAAAGGTACGAGCAGTACTTC.

The V and J genes are TRBV3-1 and TRBJ1-6; D uncertain. The CDR3 runs 13 residues. Trimming took 2 bases from V and 5 from J, leaving 4 bases between them. Germline CDR1 and CDR2: LGHDT and YNNKEL (reference sequence). CDR3 region: CASSQPDNSPLHF. CDR3 DNA: TGTGCCAGCAGCCAACCTGATAATTCACCCCTCCACTTT.

V usage is TRBV24-1 and J usage is TRBJ1-2, with D perhaps TRBD1 (5 bases). CDR3 length: 15 residues. V was clipped by 4 bases and J by 4 bases, with 15 bases between them. Germline values: CDR1 KGHDR, CDR2 SFDVKD. The CDR3 nucleotides are TGTGCCACCAGTGACACCAACCGAGGGGCCTATGGCTACACCTTC. This codes for CATSDTNRGAYGYTF.

The chain employs TRBV7-8 and TRBJ2-1; 9 positions match TRBD2. This CDR3 is built from 14 residues. With 7 bases clipped from V and 14 bases from J, the junction kept 15 bases outside the gene matches. CDR1 is SGHVS and CDR2 is FQNEAQ in the germline V gene. This chain's CDR3 is CASKATSGWSEKFF. For the CDR3, the DNA is TGTGCCAGCAAAGCTACTAGCGGGTGGAGTGAAAAGTTCTTC.

This clonotype was detected only a few times. V is TRBV28 and J is TRBJ1-2; D is ambiguous. The CDR3 totals 13 residues. Germline V gene lookup returns CDR1 MDHEN and CDR2 SYDVKM. Deletions cut 2 bases from V and 4 bases from J, with 8 bases between. CDR3 in amino acids: CASSLTQLYGYTF. The CDR3 bases are TGTGCCAGCAGTTTAACCCAGCTCTATGGCTACACCTTC.

This clonotype was picked up a small number of times. The CDR3 sequence is CASSQDFVGALEQYF. The CDR3 coding sequence is TGCGCCAGCAGCCAAGATTTCGTGGGAGCCTTAGAGCAGTACTTC. The V gene is TRBV4-3, the J gene TRBJ2-7; D possibly corresponds to TRBD2 (5 bases). Germline CDR1 reads LGHNA; CDR2 reads YSLEER. The CDR3 consists of 15 residues. V gave up 0 bases and J gave up 7 bases, with 16 bases separating them.

This clonotype was detected only a few times. The J gene is TRBJ2-1, the V gene TRBV3-1; weak D call: TRBD1 (5 bases). The V and J ends lost 1 base and 6 bases respectively, with 13 bases between them. CDR1 and CDR2 from the germline V gene are LGHDT and YNNKEL (reference sequence). The CDR3 is made up of 15 amino acids. The CDR3 DNA follows: TGTGCCAGCAGCCAAGGTCAAGGAAGGGGCAATGAGCAGTTCTTC. Translation gives CASSQGQGRGNEQFF.

A remark on this clonotype: The conserved closing phenylalanine or tryptophan is absent in this CDR3, likely reflecting a read error. The chain carries TRBV7-3 and TRBJ1-1; TRBD1 matches at 7 bases. The CDR3 runs 15 residues. Germline trimming cut 5 bases from V and 5 bases from J; bases unmatched to any gene: 11. Per germline, CDR1 SGHTA and CDR2 FQGTGA. In DNA form, the CDR3 reads TGTGCCAGCAGCCTCACAGGGGTAATGGGTACTGAAGCTTTCCTT. Encoded protein: CASSLTGVMGTEAFL.

This chain connects TRBV15 to TRBJ2-1; D gene unclear. The CDR3 loop spans 16 amino acids. CDR1 LNHNV and CDR2 YYDKDF come from the germline V gene (reference sequence). V was pared by 0 bases and J by 0 bases, with 9 bases between. The CDR3 spells CATSRDLDLSYNEQFF. The CDR3 coding sequence is TGTGCCACCAGCAGAGATCTGGACCTCTCCTACAATGAGCAGTTCTTC. Filled out from reference TRBV15 and TRBJ2-1, the complete variable domain reads DAMVIQNPRYQVTQFGKPVTLSCSQTLNHNVMYWYQQKSSQAPKLLFHYYDKDFNNEADTPDNFQSRRPNTSFCFLDIRSPGLGDTAMYLCATSRDLDLSYNEQFFGPGTRLTVL.

This clonotype was counted a single time. The V and J genes are TRBV5-6 and TRBJ2-7, with 8 bases fitting TRBD2. Germline V gene lookup returns CDR1 SGHDT and CDR2 YYEEEE. CDR3 size: 16 residues. Trimming cost V 2 bases and J 1 base; bases outside gene matches: 8. The CDR3 loop is CASSFPERGPSYEQYF. For the CDR3, the DNA is TGTGCCAGCAGCTTTCCGGAGCGGGGGCCTTCCTACGAGCAGTACTTC.

This clonotype was detected only a few times. The chain uses TRBV10-3 and TRBJ1-1; 7 bases align to TRBD1. Trimming removed 8 bases from V and 2 bases from J; junction bases left unmatched: 11. This CDR3 is 15 amino acids long. Per the germline V gene, CDR1 is ENHRY and CDR2 is SYGVKD. The CDR3 region has the DNA TGTGCCATCGCGCAGAGATCAGGGGGAAACACTGAAGCTTTCTTT. Translation: CAIAQRSGGNTEAFF.

This clonotype was seen more than once but under ten times. The rearrangement uses TRBV4-3 and TRBJ2-6; 9 nucleotides line up with TRBD1. The CDR3 runs to 17 residues. Trimming at V came to 5 bases and at J to 4 bases, leaving 9 bases not matched to a gene. Germline V CDR1 and CDR2: LGHNA, YSLEER. CDR3 loop: CASSFGQGRAGANVLTF. The CDR3, as DNA: TGCGCCAGCAGCTTTGGACAGGGGAGGGCCGGGGCCAACGTCCTGACTTTC.

The chain's CDR3 is CASSFFGLGNEQFF. In nucleotides, the CDR3 is TGTGCCAGCAGTTTTTTCGGACTAGGCAATGAGCAGTTCTTC. The rearrangement links TRBV12-3 or TRBV12-4 to TRBJ2-1, with 7 bases identical to TRBD2. The CDR3 runs to 14 residues. J gave up 6 bases and V 3 bases, and 5 bases lay outside the gene matches.

The table lists this clonotype with a few counts. The chain employs TRBV4-1 and TRBJ2-1; tentatively, D is TRBD1 (6 bases). This CDR3 has 16 amino acids. The germline V gene has CDR1 MGHRA and CDR2 YSYEKL. The V and J ends lost 0 bases and 7 bases respectively, with 16 bases between them. DNA for the CDR3: TGCGCCAGCAGCCAAGATGCACAGGGTATAAGGAATGAGCAGTTCTTC. The encoded protein is CASSQDAQGIRNEQFF.

This clonotype was seen more than once but under ten times. The rearrangement links TRBV5-1 to TRBJ1-5; D is unresolved. The germline V and J ends were trimmed by 1 base and 1 base, with 9 bases remaining between them. Germline V gene sequence: CDR1 SGHRS, CDR2 YFSETQ. The CDR3 runs 15 residues. CDR3 in amino acids: CASSLSGTSNQPQHF. DNA for the CDR3: TGCGCCAGCAGCTTGAGTGGAACCAGCAATCAGCCCCAGCATTTT.

The V gene is TRBV5-5, the J gene TRBJ2-3; TRBD1 might be the D (6 bases). V gave up 3 bases and J gave up 2 bases, with 22 bases separating them. CDR1 and CDR2 (germline): SGHKS, YYEKEE (reference sequence). The CDR3 covers 18 residues. CDR3 protein: CASSSHPGGRTLTDTQYF. CDR3 coding DNA: TGTGCCAGCAGCTCGCACCCTGGGGGCAGGACTCTCACAGATACGCAGTATTTT. The whole variable domain, filled in from reference TRBV5-5 and TRBJ2-3, reads DAGVTQSPTHLIKTRGQQVTLRCSPISGHKSVSWYQQVLGQGPQFIFQYYEKEERGRGNFPDRFSARQFPNYSSELNVNALLLGDSALYLCASSSHPGGRTLTDTQYFGPGTRLTVL.

This chain connects TRBV6-5 to TRBJ2-5, with D tentatively TRBD1 (5 bases). The V end lost 0 bases, the J end lost 5 bases, and 13 bases lay between the germline ends. Per germline, CDR1 MNHEY and CDR2 SVGAGI. The CDR3 loop spans 15 amino acids. In DNA form, the CDR3 reads TGTGCCAGCAGTTACTCCCAGGGCTCCGAGGAGACCCAGTACTTC. Translating gives CASSYSQGSEETQYF.

In its sample, this clonotype was seen many times. The gene calls are TRBV6-2 or TRBV6-3 and TRBJ2-1; 10 positions match TRBD2. Germline values: CDR1 MNHEY, CDR2 SVGEGT. The CDR3 totals 16 residues. V shed 0 bases, J shed 4 bases, and the junction held 3 bases outside the gene matches. The CDR3 here is CASSYSIAGGYNEQFF. Here the CDR3 DNA reads TGTGCCAGCAGTTACTCGATAGCGGGGGGATACAATGAGCAGTTCTTC.

In this sample, this clonotype turned up a few times. This chain uses TRBV28 with TRBJ1-2, with a weak D call TRBD1 (5 bases). This CDR3 comprises 11 residues. Germline V gene lookup returns CDR1 MDHEN and CDR2 SYDVKM. V lost 6 bases to trimming and J lost 4 bases, with 6 bases between them. The CDR3 is CASRTAYGYTF. The CDR3, as DNA: TGTGCCAGCAGGACAGCCTATGGCTACACCTTC.

The chain combines TRBV7-2 with TRBJ1-5, with D perhaps TRBD1 (6 bases). V shed 2 bases and J shed 5 bases, with 13 bases lying between them. This CDR3 has 15 amino acids. Looked up from germline, CDR1 is SGHTA and CDR2 is FQGNSA. CDR3: CASSLMAGADQPQHF. The CDR3 DNA is TGTGCCAGCAGCTTAATGGCAGGGGCTGATCAGCCCCAGCATTTT.